These 24 T cell receptor beta chains share one sample of origin, sequenced in a study of T-cell memory formation after mild COVID-19. TCRdb redid the calling of the 5' RACE reads with MiXCR, one entry per CDR3 protein. The sample records hundreds of thousands of distinct CDR3 sequences, 18% being singletons. The sequenced sample was PBMCs or a T cell subset sorted from them (not recorded which). These receptors were taken from an adult woman who had mild COVID-19 (a few samples of this study predate the infection). Cell type and time point are not known.

This clonotype was detected only a few times. V and J are TRBV2 and TRBJ1-2; the match to TRBD1 covers 8 bases. This CDR3 has 13 residues. Germline V gene data show CDR1 as SNHLY and CDR2 as FYNNEI. The ends lost 6 bases at V and 8 bases at J; junction bases unmatched: 8. The CDR3 loop reads CASRVDRGRGYTF. As DNA, the CDR3 is TGTGCCAGCAGGGTCGACAGGGGTCGGGGCTACACCTTC.

This chain joins TRBV12-3 or TRBV12-4 and TRBJ1-4; D remains ambiguous. The CDR3 covers 14 residues. Trimming left V 4 bases short and J 0 bases short, with 6 bases between. The CDR3 reads CASSWVATNEKLFF. The CDR3 coding sequence is TGTGCCAGCAGTTGGGTTGCAACTAATGAAAAACTGTTTTTT.

This clonotype was recorded only once. This chain connects TRBV6-5 to TRBJ2-5, with 10 bases fitting TRBD2. The length of the CDR3 is 14 residues. Germline lookup yields CDR1 MNHEY and CDR2 SVGAGI. V dropped 6 bases and J dropped 5; count of bases not matched to a gene: 6. The CDR3 region is CASRRTSGGETQYF. CDR3 bases: TGTGCCAGCAGACGGACTAGCGGAGGGGAGACCCAGTACTTC.

The chain joins TRBV5-5 to TRBJ1-1; 11 nucleotides line up with TRBD1. In germline, CDR1 is SGHKS, CDR2 YYEKEE (reference sequence). The CDR3 has 15 residues. The V segment lost 4 bases and the J segment 3 bases; nucleotides outside the gene matches: 5. This chain's CDR3 is CASSAWDRGDTEAFF. DNA for the CDR3: TGTGCCAGCAGCGCCTGGGACAGGGGGGACACTGAAGCTTTCTTT.

This clonotype was observed at least ten times. The J gene is TRBJ2-6, the V gene TRBV7-2; maybe TRBD2 (6 bases). Germline V gene lookup returns CDR1 SGHTA and CDR2 FQGNSA. The V gene lost 5 bases and the J gene lost 0 bases, with 14 bases spanning the gap. The CDR3 contains 17 residues. The chain's CDR3 is CASSGGRVSSGANVLTF. CDR3 DNA: TGTGCCAGCAGCGGGGGGAGAGTAAGCTCTGGGGCCAACGTCCTGACTTTC. Looking up the rest from reference TRBV7-2 and TRBJ2-6 gives the full variable domain: GAGVSQSPSNKVTEKGKDVELRCDPISGHTALYWYRQSLGQGLEFLIYFQGNSAPDKSGLPSDRFSAERTGGSVSTLTIQRTQQEDSAVYLCASSGGRVSSGANVLTFGAGSRLTVL.

This clonotype was counted only a few times. V is TRBV4-1 and J is TRBJ2-1; 7 bases agree with TRBD2. Trimming cost V 5 bases and J 0 bases; bases outside gene matches: 16. Germline assignment: CDR1 MGHRA and CDR2 YSYEKL. The CDR3 has 19 amino acids. The CDR3 nucleotides are TGCGCCAGCAGCGCCCCCAGGGCTAGCGGAGGAGGCTCCTACAATGAGCAGTTCTTC. Amino acid sequence: CASSAPRASGGGSYNEQFF.

Only a few counts were recorded for this clonotype. This rearrangement joins TRBV2 to TRBJ1-5; D is unclear. This CDR3 region has 17 residues. Between the trimmed V and J ends, which lost 1 base and 0 bases, there was a span of 13 bases. CDR1 is SNHLY and CDR2 is FYNNEI in the germline V gene. The CDR3 is CASSEGAAINSNQPQHF. Here the CDR3 DNA reads TGTGCCAGCAGTGAAGGGGCAGCGATCAATAGCAATCAGCCCCAGCATTTT.

In this sample, this clonotype turned up a few times. The gene calls are TRBV15 and TRBJ1-5; no clear D gene. V was trimmed by 0 bases and J by 1 base, leaving 7 bases between them. CDR3 length equals 15 residues. The germline CDR1 and CDR2 sequences are LNHNV and YYDKDF (reference sequence). CDR3 residues: CATSRDGLSNQPQHF. The CDR3 coding sequence is TGTGCCACCAGCAGAGATGGCTTGAGCAATCAGCCCCAGCATTTT. The full variable domain, rest sourced from reference TRBV15 and TRBJ1-5, is DAMVIQNPRYQVTQFGKPVTLSCSQTLNHNVMYWYQQKSSQAPKLLFHYYDKDFNNEADTPDNFQSRRPNTSFCFLDIRSPGLGDTAMYLCATSRDGLSNQPQHFGDGTRLSIL.

J is TRBJ2-1 and V is TRBV20-1, with 9 bases lining up with TRBD1. With 0 bases clipped from V and 8 bases from J, the junction kept 23 bases outside the gene matches. The germline V gene encodes CDR1 DFQATT and CDR2 SNEGSKA (reference sequence). This CDR3 is 20 amino acids long. The CDR3 bases are TGCAGTGCTAGAGATTTAAATCGTCCAGGGGACAGGGTGTTTGGCGATGAGCAGTTCTTC. Protein sequence: CSARDLNRPGDRVFGDEQFF.

This chain joins TRBV19 and TRBJ1-1; D is undetermined. Germline assignment: CDR1 LNHDA and CDR2 SQIVND (reference sequence). The CDR3 is 13 amino acids. Trimming shortened V by 1 base and J by 0 bases, and 3 bases separated the two germline ends. CDR3 bases: TGTGCCAGTAGTATAGCAGTGAACACTGAAGCTTTCTTT. As protein: CASSIAVNTEAFF. The variable domain in full, completed from reference TRBV19 and TRBJ1-1, reads DGGITQSPKYLFRKEGQNVTLSCEQNLNHDAMYWYRQDPGQGLRLIYYSQIVNDFQKGDIAEGYSVSREKKESFPLTVTSAQKNPTAFYLCASSIAVNTEAFFGQGTRLTVV.

This chain uses TRBV5-5 with TRBJ2-7; 8 bases agree with TRBD1. Losses at the gene ends were 5 bases for V and 0 bases for J; bases not matched to a gene: 7. The CDR3 consists of 15 residues. Germline V gene sequence: CDR1 SGHKS, CDR2 YYEKEE (reference sequence). In DNA form, the CDR3 reads TGTGCCAGCAGTGGGGGACAGGTGAGCTCCTACGAGCAGTACTTC. Amino acid sequence: CASSGGQVSSYEQYF.

Written as DNA, the CDR3 is TGTGCCTGGAGATGGGGGGGGACAGTCCAAGAGACCCAGTACTTC. Its translation is CAWRWGGTVQETQYF. The rearrangement joins TRBV30 to TRBJ2-5; D could derive from TRBD1 or TRBD2 (7 bases each). The CDR3 consists of 15 residues. V was shortened by 3 bases and J by 1 base, with 15 bases between the two germline ends. Germline values: CDR1 GTSNPN, CDR2 SVGIG (reference sequence).

This clonotype was picked up a small number of times. The V call is TRBV5-1, the J call TRBJ2-1, with 7 bases that match TRBD2. The CDR3 loop spans 16 amino acids. V lost 4 bases, J lost 2 bases, and 9 bases stayed unmatched. Germline values: CDR1 SGHRS, CDR2 YFSETQ. CDR3 region: CASSLSGGRPYNEQFF. The CDR3 nucleotides are TGCGCCAGCAGCCTCTCGGGCGGGAGACCCTACAATGAGCAGTTCTTC.

V is TRBV11-2 and J is TRBJ2-7, with 9 bases aligning to TRBD1. CDR3 length equals 14 residues. Trimming removed 0 bases from V and 6 bases from J; junction bases left unmatched: 3. Germline V gene sequence: CDR1 SGHAT, CDR2 FQNNGV. CDR3 in amino acids: CASSLETGGFEQYF. In nucleotides, the CDR3 is TGTGCCAGCAGCTTAGAAACAGGGGGCTTCGAGCAGTACTTC.

This clonotype was counted between two and nine times. This chain connects TRBV6-5 to TRBJ1-6; a possible D gene is TRBD1 (6 bases). V lost 4 bases and J lost 10, with 11 bases in between. Germline CDR1 reads MNHEY; CDR2 reads SVGAGI. The CDR3 has 13 amino acids. CDR3 sequence: CASSFRGGSPLHF. Written as DNA, the CDR3 is TGTGCCAGCAGTTTCAGGGGCGGGTCACCCCTCCACTTT.

A few counts support this clonotype. CDR3 protein: CASSLTQYSGANVLTF. In DNA, the CDR3 is TGTGCCAGCAGCTTAACGCAGTACTCTGGGGCCAACGTCCTGACTTTC. The chain joins TRBV7-3 to TRBJ2-6; the D is unclear. The V gene lost 0 bases and the J gene lost 0 bases, with 6 bases spanning the gap. Germline V gene lookup returns CDR1 SGHTA and CDR2 FQGTGA. This CDR3 comprises 16 residues.

The CDR3 DNA reads as TGTGCCAGCAGTGAAGTAGGACAGGGTGAAGCTTTCTTT. This sequence encodes CASSEVGQGEAFF. V and J are TRBV2 and TRBJ1-1; 8 positions match TRBD1. Germline assignment: CDR1 SNHLY and CDR2 FYNNEI. J lost 7 bases, V lost 1 base, and 2 bases had no gene match. The length of the CDR3 is 13 residues.

This clonotype was observed at least ten times. This sequence joins TRBV7-9 and TRBJ2-5; 9 positions agree with TRBD1. V lost 4 bases and J lost 2; bases outside the gene matches: 8. The CDR3 contains 16 residues. Germline values: CDR1 SEHNR, CDR2 FQNEAQ (reference sequence). The CDR3 protein is CASSSWTGAGQETQYF. In DNA, the CDR3 is TGTGCCAGCAGCTCTTGGACAGGGGCTGGTCAAGAGACCCAGTACTTC.

The rearrangement links TRBV5-1 to TRBJ2-3, with TRBD2 matching over 15 bases. This CDR3 comprises 18 residues. V was pared by 0 bases and J by 2 bases, with 4 bases of the junction left unmatched. Germline V gene data show CDR1 as SGHRS and CDR2 as YFSETQ. CDR3 region: CASSLEGLAGGHTDTQYF. The DNA for the CDR3 is TGCGCCAGCAGCTTGGAGGGACTAGCGGGAGGACACACAGATACGCAGTATTTT.

This chain connects TRBV28 to TRBJ1-5, with 7 bases matching TRBD1. CDR3 length equals 17 residues. The germline V gene has CDR1 MDHEN and CDR2 SYDVKM. V shed 6 bases, J shed 5 bases, and the junction held 16 bases outside the gene matches. In nucleotides, the CDR3 is TGTGCCAGCAGCCCCCCGAGGGGGCGCCGTATCGATCAGCCCCAGCATTTT. It translates to CASSPPRGRRIDQPQHF.

V gene TRBV11-1 combines with J gene TRBJ2-1; 10 bases fit TRBD2. The CDR3 consists of 18 residues. V trimming: 3 bases; J trimming: 2 bases; junction bases outside the gene matches: 10. CDR1 is SGHAT, CDR2 FQDESV, per germline (reference sequence). The CDR3 DNA reads TGTGCCAGCAGCTTCCCGCTAGCGGGAGATATAACCTACAATGAGCAGTTCTTC. This codes for CASSFPLAGDITYNEQFF.

CDR3 bases: TGTGCCACCAGTGATCCAGCGGGAGTCGAGACCCAGTACTTC. As protein: CATSDPAGVETQYF. V is TRBV24-1 and J is TRBJ2-5; 8 nucleotides agree with TRBD2. This CDR3 region has 14 residues. Looked up from germline, CDR1 is KGHDR and CDR2 is SFDVKD. V was pared by 3 bases and J by 5 bases, with 4 bases of the junction left unmatched.

This clonotype was observed many times. The chain combines TRBV7-2 with TRBJ2-1, with a weak D call TRBD2 (6 bases). Germline CDR1 reads SGHTA; CDR2 reads FQGNSA. The CDR3 is 11 residues long. V lost 4 bases to trimming and J lost 9 bases, with 7 bases between them. CDR3 in DNA: TGTGCCAGCAGCTCTAGCGTTGAGCAGTTCTTC. This translates into CASSSSVEQFF.

CDR3 in amino acids: CASRRRTGDADTQYF. The CDR3 nucleotides read TGCGCCAGCAGGCGCCGAACAGGGGATGCAGATACGCAGTATTTT. The chain has TRBV5-1 and TRBJ2-3, with 7 bases lining up with TRBD1. The CDR3 consists of 15 residues. V was pared by 5 bases and J by 4 bases, with 10 bases of the junction left unmatched. Germline V gene sequence: CDR1 SGHRS, CDR2 YFSETQ.